The clone carrying this T cell receptor (beta chain) was recorded a few times. Its antigen remains unknown. This specimen comes from a study of T cells in Graves' hyperthyroidism and ophthalmopathy. Across the whole study: At the time of initial diagnosis and before any treatment, peripheral blood was collected. Regarding the study as a whole: With a median lead of around 6.7 months before onset, the model predicted ophthalmopathy. Within blood appeared most thyroid clonotypes that had expanded above 0.001.

It was RNA transcripts that yielded the amplified TCR beta CDR3 regions. Primed by the HTBI set, a first-round RT-PCR was run on the TCR CDR3. Using its own MiXCR run on the multiplex PCR reads, TCRdb lists one record per CDR3 protein. The sample yields hundreds of thousands of distinct CDR3 sequences, approximately 21% seen once. The CDR3 consists of 15 residues. Germline V lookup: CDR1 SGHKS, CDR2 YYEKEE (reference sequence). V was trimmed by 0 bases and J by 3 bases, leaving 12 bases between them. The material sequenced was blood. This clonotype was sampled from a man aged 25 to 45 with Graves' ophthalmopathy. The V gene is TRBV5-5, the J gene TRBJ1-2; TRBD1 is a possible D gene (6 bases). Here the CDR3 reads CASSLDTDSDYGYTF. The CDR3 bases are TGTGCCAGCAGCTTGGACACGGACAGCGACTATGGCTACACCTTC.